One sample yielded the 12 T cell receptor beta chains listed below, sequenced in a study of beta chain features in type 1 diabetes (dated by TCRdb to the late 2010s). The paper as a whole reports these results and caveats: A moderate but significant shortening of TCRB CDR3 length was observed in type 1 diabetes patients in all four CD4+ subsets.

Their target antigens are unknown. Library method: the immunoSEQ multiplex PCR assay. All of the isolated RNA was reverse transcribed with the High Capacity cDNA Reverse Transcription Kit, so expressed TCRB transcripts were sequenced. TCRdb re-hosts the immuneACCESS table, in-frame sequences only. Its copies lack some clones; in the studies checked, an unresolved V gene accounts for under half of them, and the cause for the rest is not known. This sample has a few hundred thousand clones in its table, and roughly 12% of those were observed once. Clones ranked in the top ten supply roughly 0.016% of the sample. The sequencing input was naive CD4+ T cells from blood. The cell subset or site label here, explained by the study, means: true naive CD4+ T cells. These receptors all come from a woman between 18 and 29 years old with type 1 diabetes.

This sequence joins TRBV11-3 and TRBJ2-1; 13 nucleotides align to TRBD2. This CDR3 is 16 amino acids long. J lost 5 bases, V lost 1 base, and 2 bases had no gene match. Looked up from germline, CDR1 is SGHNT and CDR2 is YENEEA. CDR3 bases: TGTGCCAGCAGCTTAGGAGGGACTAGCGGGAACAATGAGCAGTTCTTC. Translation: CASSLGGTSGNNEQFF.

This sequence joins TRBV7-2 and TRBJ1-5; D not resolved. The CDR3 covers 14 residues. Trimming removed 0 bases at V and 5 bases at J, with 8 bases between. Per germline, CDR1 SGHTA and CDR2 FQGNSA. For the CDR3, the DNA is TGTGCCAGCAGCTTAGCGGCAGGCGATCAGCCCCAGCATTTT. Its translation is CASSLAAGDQPQHF.

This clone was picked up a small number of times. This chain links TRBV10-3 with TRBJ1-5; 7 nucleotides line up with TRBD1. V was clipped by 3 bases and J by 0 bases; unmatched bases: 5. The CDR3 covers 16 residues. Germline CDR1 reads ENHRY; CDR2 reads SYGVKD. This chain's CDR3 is CAISDSGTASNQPQHF. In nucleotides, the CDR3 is TGTGCCATCAGTGACTCCGGGACAGCTAGCAATCAGCCCCAGCATTTT.

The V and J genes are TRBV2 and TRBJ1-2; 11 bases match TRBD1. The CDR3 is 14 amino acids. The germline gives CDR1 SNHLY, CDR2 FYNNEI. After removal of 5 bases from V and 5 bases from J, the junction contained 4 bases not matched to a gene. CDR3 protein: CASSIRDRGYGYTF. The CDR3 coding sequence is TGTGCCAGCAGTATCCGGGACAGGGGGTATGGCTACACCTTC.

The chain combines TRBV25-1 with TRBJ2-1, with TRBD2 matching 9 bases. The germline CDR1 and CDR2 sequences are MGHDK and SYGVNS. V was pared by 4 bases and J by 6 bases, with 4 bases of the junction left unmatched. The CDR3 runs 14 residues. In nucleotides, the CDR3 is TGTGCCAGCAGTGCGGCGGGAGGGTCCAATGAGCAGTTCTTC. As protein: CASSAAGGSNEQFF.

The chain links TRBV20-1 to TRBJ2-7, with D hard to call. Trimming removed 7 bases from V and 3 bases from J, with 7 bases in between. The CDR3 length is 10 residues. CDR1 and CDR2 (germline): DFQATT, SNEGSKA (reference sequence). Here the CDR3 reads CSVENYEQYF. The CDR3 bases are TGCAGTGTAGAAAACTACGAGCAGTACTTC.

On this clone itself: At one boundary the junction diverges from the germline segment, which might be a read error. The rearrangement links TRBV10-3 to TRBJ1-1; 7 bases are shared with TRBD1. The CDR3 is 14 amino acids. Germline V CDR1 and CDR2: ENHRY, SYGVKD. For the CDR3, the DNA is TGTGCCAGCAGTTACGGGACAGCGAACACTGAAGCTTTCTTT. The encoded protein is CASSYGTANTEAFF.

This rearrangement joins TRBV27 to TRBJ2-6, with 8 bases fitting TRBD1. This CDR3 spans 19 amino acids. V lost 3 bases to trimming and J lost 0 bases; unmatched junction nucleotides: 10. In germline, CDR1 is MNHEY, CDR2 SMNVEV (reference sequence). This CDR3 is CASSLIRDRSYSGANVLTF. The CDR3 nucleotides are TGTGCCAGCAGTTTGATAAGGGACAGGAGTTACTCTGGGGCCAACGTCCTGACTTTC.

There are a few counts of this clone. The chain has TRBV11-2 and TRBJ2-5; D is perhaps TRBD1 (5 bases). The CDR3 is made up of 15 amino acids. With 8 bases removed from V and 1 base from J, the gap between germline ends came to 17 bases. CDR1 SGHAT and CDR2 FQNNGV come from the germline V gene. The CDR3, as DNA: TGTGCCAGCTTACTTAGGGGCAGAATCCAAGAGACCCAGTACTTC. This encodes CASLLRGRIQETQYF.

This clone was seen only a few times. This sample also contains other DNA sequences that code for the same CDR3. The CDR3 DNA follows: TGTGCCAGCAGCTCAGACAGGGGTAGGGAGACCCAGTACTTC. It specifies CASSSDRGRETQYF. The V call is TRBV7-2, the J call TRBJ2-5, with 8 bases that match TRBD1. V shed 4 bases, J shed 5 bases, and the junction held 6 bases outside the gene matches. Germline V lookup: CDR1 SGHTA, CDR2 FQGNSA. The CDR3 contains 14 residues.

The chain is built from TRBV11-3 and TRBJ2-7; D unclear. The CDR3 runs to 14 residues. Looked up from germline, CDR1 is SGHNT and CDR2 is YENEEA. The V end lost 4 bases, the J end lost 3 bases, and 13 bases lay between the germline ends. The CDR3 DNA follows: TGTGCCAGCAGCTCCTCCCGACTCGGCTACGAGCAGTACGTC. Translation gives CASSSSRLGYEQYV.

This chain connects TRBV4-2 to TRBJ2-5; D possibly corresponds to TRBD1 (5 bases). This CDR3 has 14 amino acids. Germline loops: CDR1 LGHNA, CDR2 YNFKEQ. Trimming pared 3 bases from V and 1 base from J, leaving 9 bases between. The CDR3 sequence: CASSHQGSQETQYF. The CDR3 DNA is TGTGCCAGCAGCCACCAGGGCTCCCAAGAGACCCAGTACTTC.